These T cell receptor beta chains were read from a single sample in a study of PD-1 blockade in classical Hodgkin lymphoma. TCRdb's copy holds only in-frame clones and misses some; the assay was immunoSEQ multiplex PCR. The table shows about 50,000 clones, with 65% to 80% occurring only once. The source was peripheral blood mononuclear cells (PBMCs), collected before the fourth cycle of nivolumab. The receptors stem from a human donor with classical Hodgkin lymphoma. CDR3s include the opening cysteine and the closing phenylalanine or tryptophan. Fields, in order: CDR3 protein, CDR3 DNA, V gene, J gene, D gene, CDR3 length, clone size. D genes are given only for firm matches. Part of the rows lack a size; the others show once, few, many or a class for expanded clones.

CASSVDSGSPDTQYF	TGTGCCAGCAGCGTAGATAGCGGGTCCCCAGATACGCAGTATTTT	TRBV9	TRBJ2-3	TRBD2	15	once
CATRWARGDTDTQYF	TGTGCCACCCGATGGGCGAGGGGGGACACAGATACGCAGTATTTT	TRBV19	TRBJ2-3	-	15	-
CASSAGTPTYNEQFF	TGTGCCAGCAGCGCCGGGACTCCTACCTACAATGAGCAGTTCTTC	TRBV5-4	TRBJ2-1	-	15	-
CASSLYEGEKLFF	TGTGCCAGCAGCTTATACGAGGGCGAAAAACTGTTTTTT	TRBV7-8	TRBJ1-4	-	13	few
CASSLDLAGSYEQYF	TGTGCCAGCAGCTTAGATTTAGCGGGCTCCTACGAGCAGTACTTC	TRBV11-3	TRBJ2-7	TRBD2	15	few
CASSFRGTPTEAFF	TGCGCCAGCAGCTTCCGCGGGACACCCACTGAAGCTTTCTTT	TRBV5-1	TRBJ1-1	-	14	-
CASTHPGTANTEAFF	TGTGCCAGCACCCACCCCGGGACAGCGAACACTGAAGCTTTCTTT	TRBV6-1	TRBJ1-1	TRBD1	15	-
CASSSGQSLNTDTQYF	TGTGCCAGCAGCTCTGGACAGAGTTTAAACACAGATACGCAGTATTTT	TRBV7-9	TRBJ2-3	-	16	-
CASSLRAVETQYF	TGTGCCAGCAGCTTAAGGGCGGTGGAGACCCAGTACTTC	TRBV7-2	TRBJ2-5	-	13	-
CASSLGEAETQYF	TGTGCCAGCAGCTTGGGGGAGGCCGAGACCCAGTACTTC	TRBV5-6	TRBJ2-5	-	13	-
CASSLGLGIEKLFF	TGCGCCAGCAGCTTAGGGTTGGGGATTGAAAAACTGTTTTTT	TRBV5-1	TRBJ1-4	-	14	-
CASSHIWSPKSYEQYF	TGTGCCAGCAGCCATATATGGTCGCCCAAATCCTACGAGCAGTACTTC	TRBV14	TRBJ2-7	-	16	-
CASSLAGADYGYTF	TGTGCCAGCAGTTTAGCAGGGGCGGATTATGGCTACACCTTC	TRBV28	TRBJ1-2	-	14	-
CASSLPGTTGYEQYF	TGTGCCAGCTCACTCCCCGGGACTACCGGATACGAGCAGTACTTC	TRBV18	TRBJ2-7	TRBD2	15	-
CASSLIIGSYEQYF	TGTGCCAGCAGTTTAATCATAGGGTCCTACGAGCAGTACTTC	TRBV27	TRBJ2-7	-	14	-
CASSIPVNTGELFF	TGTGCCAGTAGTATACCAGTAAACACCGGGGAGCTGTTTTTT	TRBV19	TRBJ2-2	-	14	-
CATSRDADGYGYTF	TGTGCCACCAGCAGAGATGCGGACGGCTATGGCTACACCTTC	TRBV15	TRBJ1-2	-	14	-
CASSLTRTDTQYF	TGTGCCAGCAGTTTAACACGGACAGATACGCAGTATTTT	TRBV27	TRBJ2-3	-	13	-
CAWSGDSPTQYF	TGTGCCTGGAGTGGGGACAGCCCTACGCAGTATTTT	TRBV30	TRBJ2-3	TRBD1	12	-
CASSRWGADYGYTF	TGTGCCAGCAGCCGATGGGGGGCGGACTATGGCTACACCTTC	TRBV7-8	TRBJ1-2	-	14	-
CASSIRTLDSNQPQHF	TGTGCCAGTAGTATCAGAACTCTCGATAGCAATCAGCCCCAGCATTTT	TRBV19	TRBJ1-5	-	16	few
CASRLVIATEAFF	TGTGCCAGTAGGCTAGTGATAGCGACTGAAGCTTTCTTT	TRBV19	TRBJ1-1	-	13	few
CARVVDKRSNQPQHF	TGTGCCAGAGTAGTCGATAAAAGGAGCAATCAGCCCCAGCATTTT	TRBV19	TRBJ1-5	-	15	-
CASSLGPQGYEQYF	TGTGCCAGCAGCTTAGGTCCCCAGGGGTACGAGCAGTACTTC	TRBV7-2	TRBJ2-7	-	14	-
CASFWTGDLRVYSNQPQHF	TGTGCCAGCTTCTGGACGGGAGACTTGAGGGTTTATAGCAATCAGCCCCAGCATTTT	TRBV2	TRBJ1-5	-	19	-
CASSTSSGKTQYF	TGTGCCAGCTCTACAAGTAGCGGGAAGACCCAGTACTTC	TRBV18	TRBJ2-5	TRBD2	13	many
CASSFSETDTQYF	TGTGCCAGCAGCTTCTCGGAAACAGATACGCAGTATTTT	TRBV5-6	TRBJ2-3	-	13	few
CASSPTPGLAEVRAVEQYF	TGCGCCAGCAGTCCGACCCCCGGACTAGCGGAAGTTAGAGCTGTCGAGCAGTACTTC	TRBV10-1	TRBJ2-7	TRBD2	19	-
CASSLFPGTRYGYTF	TGTGCCAGCAGTTTATTCCCCGGGACACGCTATGGCTACACCTTC	TRBV27	TRBJ1-2	-	15	-
CASSFRDRTWGGYTF	TGTGCCAGCAGTTTCCGTGACAGGACCTGGGGTGGCTACACCTTC	TRBV28	TRBJ1-2	-	15	few
CASSFRAIYNEQFF	TGTGCCAGCAGTTTTAGAGCTATATACAATGAGCAGTTCTTC	TRBV28	TRBJ2-1	-	14	-
CASTDGTNYGYTF	TGTGCCAGCACCGACGGCACTAACTATGGCTACACCTTC	TRBV6-5	TRBJ1-2	-	13	-
CAISLETQYF	TGTGCCATCAGTCTAGAGACCCAGTACTTC	TRBV10-3	TRBJ2-5	-	10	few
CASSFGLAAYEQFF	TGTGCCAGCAGCTTCGGACTAGCGGCGTATGAGCAGTTCTTC	TRBV7-2	TRBJ2-1	TRBD2	14	few
CASSPAFGLAGGISTDTQYF	TGCGCCAGCAGCCCAGCCTTCGGGCTCGCGGGGGGGATTAGCACAGATACGCAGTATTTT	TRBV4-1	TRBJ2-3	TRBD2	20	-
CASGRTSYNEQFF	TGTGCTAGTGGTCGGACTAGCTACAATGAGCAGTTCTTC	TRBV12-5	TRBJ2-1	TRBD2	13	-
CASSDWTGPNTEAFF	TGTGCCAGCAGTGATTGGACAGGGCCGAACACTGAAGCTTTCTTT	TRBV25-1	TRBJ1-1	TRBD1	15	-
CASSSWEQKETQYF	TGTGCCAGCAGTTCGTGGGAACAGAAAGAGACCCAGTACTTC	TRBV6-6	TRBJ2-5	-	14	-
CILPDSGILSYYEEQYF	TGCATCCTACCGGATTCGGGGATTTTGTCCTATTACGAGGAGCAGTACTTC	TRBV29-1	TRBJ2-7	-	17	once
CASSFKGQAGISTDTQYF	TGTGCCAGCAGCTTTAAGGGACAGGCAGGTATTTCCACAGATACGCAGTATTTT	TRBV7-9	TRBJ2-3	TRBD1	18	-
CASSLGQGSQPQHF	TGTGCCAGCAGTTTAGGACAGGGATCTCAGCCCCAGCATTTT	TRBV28	TRBJ1-5	TRBD1	14	few
CASSRDRSNYGYTF	TGTGCCAGCTCACGGGACAGGTCTAACTATGGCTACACCTTC	TRBV18	TRBJ1-2	TRBD1	14	-
CASSLSSPGANVLTF	TGTGCCAGCAGTTTAAGCTCTCCTGGGGCCAACGTCCTGACTTTC	TRBV6-6	TRBJ2-6	-	15	-
CASSVDSGWRHYEQYF	TGTGCCAGCAGCGTAGACTCAGGGTGGAGACACTACGAGCAGTACTTC	TRBV7-9	TRBJ2-7	-	16	-
CASSRHTEAFF	TGTGCCAGTTCTAGGCACACTGAAGCTTTCTTT	TRBV19	TRBJ1-1	-	11	once
CASSTWTVGVTNKQFF	TGTGCCAGCAGCACCTGGACAGTCGGGGTGACCAACAAGCAGTTCTTC	TRBV11-2	TRBJ2-1	-	16	once
CAWSGTGGALFPNQPQHF	TGTGCCTGGAGTGGGACCGGGGGCGCATTATTCCCGAATCAGCCCCAGCATTTT	TRBV30	TRBJ1-5	-	18	-
CASSLEQGAYNEQFF	TGTGCCAGCAGCTTAGAACAGGGAGCCTACAATGAGCAGTTCTTC	TRBV11-3	TRBJ2-1	-	15	-
CASSLTGSYGYTF	TGCGCCAGCAGCCTTACAGGGAGTTATGGCTACACCTTC	TRBV4-1	TRBJ1-2	-	13	-
CASSLEAAGELFF	TGCGCCAGCAGCTTGGAGGCGGCCGGGGAGCTGTTTTTT	TRBV5-1	TRBJ2-2	-	13	-
CASSQPKGAGARGETQYF	TGCGCCAGCAGCCAACCGAAGGGGGCGGGGGCTCGAGGAGAGACCCAGTACTTC	TRBV4-1	TRBJ2-5	-	18	-
CAWSAPGLAVYEQYF	TGTGCCTGGAGTGCCCCGGGACTAGCGGTCTACGAGCAGTACTTC	TRBV30	TRBJ2-7	TRBD2	15	-
CASSLDGSSYEQYF	TGTGCCAGCAGCTTGGACGGTAGCTCCTACGAGCAGTACTTC	TRBV6-1	TRBJ2-7	-	14	few
CASSRGQGFSYEQYF	TGTGCCAGTAGTCGCGGACAAGGCTTCTCCTACGAGCAGTACTTC	TRBV19	TRBJ2-7	-	15	-